This is a list of T cell receptor beta chains from one sample in a study of cytomegalovirus exposure and HLA in healthy donors. Here immunoSEQ multiplex PCR was the method, and the copy in TCRdb shows in-frame clones only, minus some. The sample has roughly 120,000 clones, 74% seen once. Source material: PBMCs. The receptors here all came from a woman aged 45-60 years in good health and CMV-seropositive. The CDR3 runs from the conserved cysteine through the conserved F or W. Fields, in order: J gene, D gene, V gene, clone size, CDR3 protein, CDR3 DNA. A D gene is named only where the DNA matches it firmly. Only part of the rows carry a size: once, few, many, or a class if the clone is expanded.

TRBJ2-7,-,TRBV11-2,-,CASSSSGSRRVYEQYF,TGTGCCAGCAGCTCCTCCGGGAGCCGTCGGGTCTACGAGCAGTACTTC
TRBJ1-5,-,TRBV10-3,few,CAISESGGGGNQPQHF,TGTGCCATCAGTGAGTCGGGGGGAGGGGGCAATCAGCCCCAGCATTTT
TRBJ2-6,-,TRBV5-6,-,CASSLAGAGANVLTF,TGTGCCAGCAGCTTGGCGGGGGCTGGGGCCAACGTCCTGACTTTC
TRBJ2-3,-,TRBV1,-,CTSSQDSPAGTQTDTQYF,TGCACCAGCAGCCAAGATAGTCCAGCGGGTACACAAACAGATACGCAGTATTTT
TRBJ1-4,-,TRBV11-2,-,CASSWGGVYEKLFF,TGTGCCAGCAGCTGGGGGGGGGTTTACGAAAAACTGTTTTTT
TRBJ1-5,-,TRBV7-2,-,CASSLEWGLQPQHF,TGTGCCAGCAGCTTAGAGTGGGGGCTTCAGCCCCAGCATTTT
TRBJ2-3,-,TRBV25-1,-,CASSVTGTDTQYF,TGTGCCAGCAGTGTTACTGGCACAGATACGCAGTATTTT
TRBJ2-3,-,TRBV6-5,-,CASSRVDRDTQYF,TGTGCCAGCAGCCGGGTGGACAGAGATACGCAGTATTTT
TRBJ2-7,-,TRBV2,-,CASREQTYEQYF,TGTGCCAGCAGGGAACAGACCTACGAGCAGTACTTC
TRBJ2-7,TRBD1,TRBV7-9,few,CASSPVTGGSYEQYF,TGTGCCAGCAGCCCCGTTACAGGGGGCTCCTACGAGCAGTACTTC
TRBJ1-1,-,TRBV5-1,-,CASSLEPFAPNSEAFF,TGCGCCAGCAGCTTGGAACCATTCGCCCCAAACTCTGAAGCTTTCTTT
TRBJ1-6,-,TRBV9,-,CASSPQEVGISPLHF,TGTGCCAGCAGCCCGCAGGAGGTTGGGATCTCACCCCTCCACTTT
TRBJ2-5,TRBD2,TRBV19,-,CASSIIEAGGPQETQYF,TGTGCCAGTAGTATTATCGAGGCGGGGGGACCACAAGAGACCCAGTACTTC
TRBJ2-5,TRBD2,TRBV6-1,few,CASLLAGGGETQYF,TGTGCCAGCCTACTAGCGGGGGGTGGAGAGACCCAGTACTTC
TRBJ2-5,TRBD2,TRBV13,-,CASSLRLAGGETQYF,TGTGCCAGCAGCTTAAGGCTAGCGGGAGGAGAGACCCAGTACTTC
TRBJ2-5,-,TRBV29-1,-,CSVRGTVIETQYF,TGCAGCGTCCGCGGGACAGTAATAGAGACCCAGTACTTC
TRBJ1-3,-,TRBV7-2,few,CASSLSAGSTGNTIYF,TGTGCCAGCAGCTTGTCGGCAGGGTCGACTGGAAACACCATATATTTT
TRBJ2-3,-,TRBV9,-,CASSVASPDTQYF,TGTGCCAGCAGCGTAGCTAGTCCAGATACGCAGTATTTT
TRBJ1-5,TRBD1,TRBV27,-,CASSTRQGGQPQHF,TGTGCCAGCAGTACCCGACAGGGAGGACAGCCCCAGCATTTT
TRBJ2-5,TRBD2,TRBV5-1,-,CASSGLVEGTQYF,TGCGCCAGCAGTGGACTAGTTGAGGGGACCCAGTACTTC
TRBJ2-1,TRBD1,TRBV11-2,-,CASSPLRTGVNEQFF,TGTGCCAGCAGCCCGCTCCGGACAGGGGTAAATGAGCAGTTCTTC
TRBJ1-4,-,TRBV2,-,CASSPTVNNEKLFF,TGTGCCAGCAGTCCGACAGTAAATAATGAAAAACTGTTTTTT
TRBJ1-5,TRBD1,TRBV7-2,few,CASRGENSNQPQHF,TGTGCCTCCAGGGGGGAAAATAGCAATCAGCCCCAGCATTTT